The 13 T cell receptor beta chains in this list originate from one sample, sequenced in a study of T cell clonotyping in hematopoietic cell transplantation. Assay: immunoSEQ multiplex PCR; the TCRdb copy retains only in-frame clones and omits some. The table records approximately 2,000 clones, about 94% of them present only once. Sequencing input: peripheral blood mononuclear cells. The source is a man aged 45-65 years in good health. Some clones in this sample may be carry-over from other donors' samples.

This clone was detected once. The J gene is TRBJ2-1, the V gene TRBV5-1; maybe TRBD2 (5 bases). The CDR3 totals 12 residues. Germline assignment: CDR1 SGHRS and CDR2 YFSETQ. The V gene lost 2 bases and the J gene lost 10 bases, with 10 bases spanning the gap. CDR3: CASSFQAAEQFF. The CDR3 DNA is TGCGCCAGCAGCTTCCAAGCGGCAGAGCAGTTCTTC. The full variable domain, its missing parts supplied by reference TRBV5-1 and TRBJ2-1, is KAGVTQTPRYLIKTRGQQVTLSCSPISGHRSVSWYQQTPGQGLQFLFEYFSETQRNKGNFPGRFSGRQFSNSRSEMNVSTLELGDSALYLCASSFQAAEQFFGPGTRLTVL.

CDR3 in DNA: TGTGCCAGCAGCTTAGCGCAAGGGGGGGCTTTCGCTTTCTTT. Its protein is CASSLAQGGAFAFF. The gene calls are TRBV7-8 and TRBJ1-1, with D possibly TRBD1 on 6 matching bases. The V and J ends lost 0 bases and 11 bases respectively, with 16 bases between them. The CDR3 runs to 14 residues. CDR1 and CDR2 (germline): SGHVS, FQNEAQ.

CDR3 bases: TGCAGCGCCTCATGGGGGGAGACCCAGTACTTC. Its protein is CSASWGETQYF. The rearrangement joins TRBV29-1 to TRBJ2-5; D possibly matches TRBD1 or TRBD2 (5 bases each). The germline gives CDR1 SQVTM, CDR2 ANQGSEA. Trimming cost V 7 bases and J 5 bases, with 11 bases left between them. CDR3 length equals 11 residues.

CDR3 in amino acids: CASSVGVGQGYEQYF. The DNA for the CDR3 is TGTGCCAGCAGCGTAGGAGTGGGACAGGGATACGAGCAGTACTTC. V usage is TRBV9 and J usage is TRBJ2-7; TRBD1 aligns across 9 bases. V lost 0 bases, J lost 4 bases, and 5 bases stayed unmatched. This CDR3 is built from 15 residues. CDR1 is SGDLS, CDR2 YYNGEE, per germline.

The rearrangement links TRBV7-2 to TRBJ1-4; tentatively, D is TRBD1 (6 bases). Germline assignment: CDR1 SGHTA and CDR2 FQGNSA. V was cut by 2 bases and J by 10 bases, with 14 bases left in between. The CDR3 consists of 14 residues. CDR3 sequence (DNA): TGTGCCAGCAGCTTACGGGGGCGCGGGGGAAAACTGTTTTTT. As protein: CASSLRGRGGKLFF.

The CDR3 protein is CASSLPGTEETQYF. CDR3 coding DNA: TGTGCCAGCAGCTTACCCGGGACTGAAGAGACCCAGTACTTC. The chain is built from TRBV5-6 and TRBJ2-5; the D gene is possibly TRBD2 (6 bases). The CDR3 covers 14 residues. V was shortened by 2 bases and J by 3 bases, with 11 bases between the two germline ends. Germline V gene sequence: CDR1 SGHDT, CDR2 YYEEEE.

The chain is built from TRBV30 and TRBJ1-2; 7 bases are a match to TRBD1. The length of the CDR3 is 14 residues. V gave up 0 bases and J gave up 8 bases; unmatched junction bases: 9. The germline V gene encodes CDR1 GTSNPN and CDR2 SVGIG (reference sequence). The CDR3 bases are TGTGCCTGGAGTGTACAGGGGCAGGGCTGGGGCTACACCTTC. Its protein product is CAWSVQGQGWGYTF.

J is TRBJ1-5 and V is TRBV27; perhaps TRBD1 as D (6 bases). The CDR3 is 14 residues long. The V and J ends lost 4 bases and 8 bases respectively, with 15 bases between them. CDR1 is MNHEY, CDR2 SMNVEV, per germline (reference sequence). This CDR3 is CASSSSTGYEPQHF. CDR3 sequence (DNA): TGTGCCAGCAGTTCGTCCACAGGGTATGAGCCCCAGCATTTT.

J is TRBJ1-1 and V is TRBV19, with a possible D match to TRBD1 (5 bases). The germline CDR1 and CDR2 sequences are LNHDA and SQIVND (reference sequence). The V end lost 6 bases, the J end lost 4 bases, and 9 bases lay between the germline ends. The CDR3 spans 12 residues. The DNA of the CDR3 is TGTGCCAGTAGGGCAGGGCTCACTGAAGCTTTCTTT. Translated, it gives CASRAGLTEAFF.

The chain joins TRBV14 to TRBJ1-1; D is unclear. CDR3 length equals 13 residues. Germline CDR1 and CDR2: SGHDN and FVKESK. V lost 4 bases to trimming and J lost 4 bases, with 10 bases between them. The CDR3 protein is CASSLRARTEAFF. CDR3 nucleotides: TGTGCCAGCAGCCTCCGGGCTCGCACTGAAGCTTTCTTT. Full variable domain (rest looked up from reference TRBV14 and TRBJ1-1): EAGVTQFPSHSVIEKGQTVTLRCDPISGHDNLYWYRRVMGKEIKFLLHFVKESKQDESGMPNNRFLAERTGGTYSTLKVQPAELEDSGVYFCASSLRARTEAFFGQGTRLTVV.

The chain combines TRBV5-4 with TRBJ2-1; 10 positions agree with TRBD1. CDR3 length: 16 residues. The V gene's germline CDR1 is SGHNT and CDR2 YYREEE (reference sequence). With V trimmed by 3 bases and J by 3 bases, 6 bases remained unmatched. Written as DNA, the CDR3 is TGTGCCAGCAGCTCGACCGGGACAGGGGACTACAATGAGCAGTTCTTC. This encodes CASSSTGTGDYNEQFF.

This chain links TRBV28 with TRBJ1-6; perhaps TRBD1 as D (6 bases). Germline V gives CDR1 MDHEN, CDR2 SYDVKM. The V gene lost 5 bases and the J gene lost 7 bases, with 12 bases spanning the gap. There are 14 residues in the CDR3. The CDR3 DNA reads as TGTGCCAGCAGTCCGGGGCAGGGGAATTCACCCCTCCACTTT. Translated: CASSPGQGNSPLHF.

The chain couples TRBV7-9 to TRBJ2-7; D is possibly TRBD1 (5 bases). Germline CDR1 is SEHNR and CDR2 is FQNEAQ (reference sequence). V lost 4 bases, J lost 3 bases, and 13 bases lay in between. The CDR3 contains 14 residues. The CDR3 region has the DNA TGTGCCAGCAGCTACTCACAGGAAAACTACGAGCAGTACTTC. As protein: CASSYSQENYEQYF.